Detailed here is one T cell receptor beta chain. The ends lost 6 bases at V and 6 bases at J; junction bases unmatched: 9. Germline loops: CDR1 MNHEY, CDR2 SMNVEV (reference sequence). This CDR3 contains 14 residues. The data belong to a study of blood T cell repertoires in COVID-19. Sequenced by immunoSEQ multiplex PCR; TCRdb stores in-frame clones only, minus some. This sample yields about 160,000 clones, of which 65% to 80% are seen a single time; around 8.1% belongs to the top ten. The source material was peripheral blood. The sequence was obtained from a man between 60 and 70 years old with acute or convalescent COVID-19. This sequence joins TRBV27 and TRBJ2-7; 9 bases match TRBD1. The CDR3 nucleotides are TGTGCCAGCAGGGGGACAGGGAAGAGTGCCGAGCAGTACTTC. It codes for CASRGTGKSAEQYF.